The next 5 T cell receptor beta chains were all read from a single sample in a study of cytomegalovirus exposure and HLA in healthy donors. Amplification used 60 Vbeta primers and 13 Jbeta primers. Sequencing was performed with immunoSEQ multiplex PCR; in TCRdb, only in-frame clones are kept and a portion is missing. Of 210,000 or so clones listed, nearly 80% are singletons. The sequencing input was PBMCs. The origin of the receptors is a man between 18 and 29 years old in good health and CMV-seronegative.

This clone was counted once. The chain is built from TRBV19 and TRBJ2-7; perhaps TRBD2 as D (6 bases). CDR3 length equals 13 residues. Trimming took off 5 bases at V and 0 bases at J, with 8 bases between the two ends. From germline, CDR1 is LNHDA and CDR2 SQIVND (reference sequence). CDR3 amino acids: CASSWGVSYEQYF. CDR3 in DNA: TGTGCCAGTAGTTGGGGGGTCTCCTACGAGCAGTACTTC.

This chain links TRBV4-1 with TRBJ1-2, with unresolved D. From germline, CDR1 is MGHRA and CDR2 YSYEKL. V was shortened by 0 bases and J by 14 bases, with 10 bases between the two germline ends. This CDR3 region has 11 residues. This CDR3 is CASSQDGQKTF. The CDR3 DNA follows: TGCGCCAGCAGCCAAGATGGGCAGAAAACCTTC.

The genes are TRBV5-1 and TRBJ2-7; no reliable D call. The germline gives CDR1 SGHRS, CDR2 YFSETQ. Deletions cut 4 bases from V and 5 bases from J, with 7 bases between. The CDR3 has 11 amino acids. The CDR3 DNA reads TGCGCCAGCAGCCAGAACGACGAGCAGTACTTC. This encodes CASSQNDEQYF.

The chain couples TRBV4-1 to TRBJ1-1, with D perhaps matching TRBD1 (5 bases). Germline V lookup: CDR1 MGHRA, CDR2 YSYEKL. Trimming removed 0 bases at V and 6 bases at J, with 11 bases between. The CDR3 runs 14 residues. CDR3: CASSQELQGPEAFF. The CDR3 DNA reads TGCGCCAGCAGCCAAGAACTCCAGGGCCCTGAAGCTTTCTTT.

The genes are TRBV7-6 and TRBJ2-2; 11 bases match TRBD2. The CDR3 contains 16 residues. V lost 3 bases and J lost 4; bases outside the gene matches: 4. Germline V lookup: CDR1 SGHVS, CDR2 FNYEAQ. CDR3 protein: CASSFVLAGATGELFF. The CDR3 coding sequence is TGTGCCAGCAGCTTCGTACTAGCGGGAGCCACCGGGGAGCTGTTTTTT.